This TCR beta chain is from a study of cytomegalovirus exposure and HLA in healthy donors (dated by TCRdb to about 2017). With regard to the full study: An earlier analysis of some 550 of the donors reported 250 to 350 Gb of sequence data and some 100 million unique TCR beta sequences from some 180 million T cells. An early release covering approximately 600 HLA-typed donors comprised around 300 gigabases of sequencing data and around 80 million unique TCR sequences. Among 350 to 400 genotyped donors of the cohort, an average of around 240,000 unique TCR beta nucleotide sequences were sequenced per donor, around 18% of them non-productive. The study aimed to test whether cataloging public T cell receptors could reveal signatures of past pathogen exposure. All discovery cohort repertoires had been generated using a single sequencing platform. Donor age, sex, ethnicity and CMV serostatus were collected together with the repertoire data. Class I and class II HLA loci were covered by the typing at four-digit resolution. The later analysis used no new phenotypic data to find candidate immune exposures, relying instead on TCR beta sequences and their occurrence across donors. The number of typed donors differed by locus: roughly 629-640 for A, B, C, DRB1 and DQB1; about 520 for DQA1; approximately 600 for DPA1; and roughly 490 for DPB1. Of the 350 to 450 genotyped donors, approximately 82% fell in the genetic ancestry cluster associated with self-reported Caucasian donors. The T cell repertoires of several hundred subjects were profiled by immunosequencing and related to cytomegalovirus serostatus. A later genetic analysis used genome-wide SNP genotypes for about 55% of the 666 donors, treating that subset as a discovery cohort. A separate validation cohort of some 130 different subjects was used in addition to the approximately 640-subject first cohort. An earlier analysis of a few hundred of the donors applied high-throughput TCR beta sequencing to assess whether each TCR beta V gene segment acted as functional or pseudogenic. Roughly 5 DR-DQ haplotypes were treated as single units for association and clustering because of strong linkage in the cohort. To predict cytomegalovirus infection status, the study brought together high-throughput TCR immunosequencing, statistical association of individual TCRs with disease status, and machine learning. A later analysis re-analyzed previously published TCR beta repertoires from approximately 700 donors and added high-resolution HLA genotyping to study TCR occurrence patterns.

The investigation overall reported the following: Only TCR beta chains were sequenced in this cohort, and the absence of alpha or paired-chain data limited detectable features. According to a later analysis, TCR association rates differed among HLA loci, with DRB1 alleles showing the most associated TCRs and HLA-C alleles showing the fewest. In vitro tests confirmed that a few of the cytomegalovirus-associated TCR beta chains recognize cytomegalovirus antigens. Compared with the approximately 700-donor mean, donors in an Asian-associated ancestry cluster had fewer N-insertions in productive TCRs, according to a later genetic analysis. A later analysis reported that several top co-occurrence clusters appeared linked to parvovirus B19, influenza, CMV and Epstein-Barr virus. About 17 rarely observed V segments, including chromosome 9 orphons, were excluded from the earlier analysis of some 590 of the donors because counts were too low. In an earlier analysis of fewer than 700 of the donors, most TCR beta V segments appeared in productive rearrangements about 87% or about 30% of the time, broadly matching IMGT annotations. Because HLA typing was unavailable for some donors at each locus, only the typed subset was used in association tests. Immune exposure information for the cohort was limited to CMV serostatus. The classifier was reported to diagnose cytomegalovirus status with high specificity and sensitivity in both the original and validation cohorts. V-gene and J-gene trimming of TCR beta chains was associated with a missense DCLRE1C variant in a later genetic analysis, and the association was replicated in an independent cohort. Presence/absence analyses assumed roughly uniform sequencing depth across donors, an assumption that may not hold. A cluster of highly shared sequence variants was judged likely to be a technical artifact of the sequencing pipeline. According to a later analysis, most CMV-associated TCR beta chains appeared to be HLA-restricted, and the HLA associations seemed to be driven largely by CMV exposure. It was suggested by the authors that the approach could potentially be generalized to other disease states and immunological phenotypes. When HLA alleles, especially DR and DQ, strongly co-occurred, attributing TCR associations to individual alleles was difficult. Some IMGT-functional V segments, including TRBV6-2 and TRBV6-3, could not be told apart with the 87-base-pair reads, so those segments were excluded. The study listed approximately 160 TCR beta chains as associated with cytomegalovirus. Linkage disequilibrium might explain the correlated functional status among segregating V segments, but an unknown experimental factor could not be ruled out. Compared with equally common non-associated chains, HLA-associated TCR beta chains in a later analysis were more clonally expanded and had lower generation probabilities. Most TCR sequences were seen in very few donors, while some public TCRs were found in many individuals. A later analysis associated about 18,000 TCR beta sequences with specific HLA alleles at a false discovery rate of 0.05. A further reported finding was that TCR beta sequences accurately predicted the HLA-A and HLA-B alleles for most subjects in the first cohort.

The library relied on the immunoSEQ multiplex PCR assay. For the multiplex PCR, a mixture combining 60 forward primers for TCR Vbeta segments and 13 reverse primers for TCR Jbeta segments was used. The CDR3 region of rearranged TCR beta genes was amplified from genomic DNA by a multiplex PCR assay. Amplified TCR beta libraries were sequenced as 87-base-pair reads on the Illumina HiSeq System. The study's processing was this. A later analysis counted some 80 million unique TCR beta chains across the 666 repertoires, and roughly 11 million of these chains were shared by at least two donors. A nearest-neighbor algorithm error-corrected the raw reads and collapsed the reads into unique sequences, merging closely related sequences to remove PCR and sequencing errors. Alignment of CDR3 sequences to IMGT reference sequences was used to assign V, D and J gene segments. For a sequence to be retained, a match of at least six nucleotides was required to both a V gene segment and a J gene segment. A rearrangement counted as productive if the CDR3 had no stop codons and remained in frame with V and J, and every other rearrangement counted as non-productive. Following IMGT convention, CDR3 was defined as the stretch from the second conserved V-encoded cysteine to the conserved J-encoded phenylalanine. The earlier analysis of 500 to 650 of the donors excluded any sequence lacking an unambiguous match to a single V gene segment. In an earlier analysis of 587 of the donors, a V segment was called functional when productive rearrangements were above 56.7%, and segregating when the standard deviation between donors exceeded 5%. To diagnose cytomegalovirus status from the catalog of TCR beta chain sequences, a statistical classification framework was built. V and J gene assignment, in a later analysis, came from comparing TCR nucleotide sequences with IMGT/GENE-DB human TR gene sequences. The TCRdist pipeline was used in a later analysis to assign CDR3 sequences and most-parsimonious VDJ recombination scenarios. In a later analysis, each TCR beta chain was defined by its CDR3 amino acid sequence together with its V-gene family, and reads lacking a unique V-gene family were excluded. In a later analysis, 450 to 600 highly shared, low-generation-probability nucleotide sequences were removed to address suspected cross-contamination and a sequencing artifact. A later analysis calculated a clonal expansion index for each public chain from normalized within-repertoire ranks of inferred template counts. In a later analysis, generation probabilities were computed using a VDJ recombination model fitted to out-of-frame rearrangements, and the results were checked against IGoR. In a later analysis, TCR-TCR, TCR-HLA and TCR-CMV co-occurrence was scored with hypergeometric tests, and a repertoire-size bias correction was applied to TCR pairs. A later analysis estimated false discovery rates by permuting HLA or CMV assignments 20 times. In a later analysis, co-occurring TCRs were grouped using DBSCAN, and TCRdist sequence similarity was added for clustering within HLA-allele-positive subsets. Repertoires with fewer than 30,000 or more than 120,000 public chains were left out of co-occurrence clustering, as were five repertoires with anomalous nucleotide sharing. Imported from immuneACCESS, the table was reduced by TCRdb to in-frame sequences with V and J called. These copies leave out some clones; in studies compared against another copy, an unresolved V gene accounts for under half, and the cause of the remainder is not known. The DNA gave D and trimming, while V, J and clone size come from that table. This sample gives 150,000 or so clones in total; approximately 84% of them show up just once. The ten largest make up more than 0.35% of the sample.

The cohort was made up of roughly 670 healthy bone marrow donors. All cohort members were sampled while nominally healthy, although unrecorded immune exposures were likely present. The donor tested CMV seronegative and was one of the 352 seronegative cohort members. Every donor gave a peripheral blood sample, and the peripheral blood mononuclear cells from that sample were used for TCR beta sequencing. The Qiagen DNeasy Blood Extraction Kit was used to extract genomic DNA from the blood cell samples. Turning to this clone: What antigen it recognizes has not been identified. There are no base qualities to consult, and no much larger clone falls within one base.

Measured from the cysteine to the phenylalanine, the CDR3 is 15 residues long. Only the CDR3 part of the read is kept: 45 bases, read in frame from the first base. V is cut back by 6 bases and J by 0 bases, with 5 bases in the junction unmatched. For CDR1 and CDR2, the germline V gene lists ENHRY and SYGVKD. The TCR originated in a boy aged 2 to 9 in good health and CMV-seronegative. The rearrangement joined TRBV10-3 to TRBJ1-3; 7 bases in between match TRBD1. Sequenced: PBMCs. The CDR3: CAISDRDFSGNTIYF. The nucleotide sequence is given as TGTGCCATCAGCGACAGGGACTTCTCTGGAAACACCATATATTTT.